The present T cell receptor beta chain was sequenced within a study of T-cell reconstitution after alpha-beta-depleted transplantation in children. The study's findings and limits: Hyperexpanded clones declined; after one year, newly produced T cells mostly supplied diversity. It was surviving recipient T cells and thymic progenitors that gave some patients high TCRbeta diversity at day 60. The origin of alpha-beta T cells about two months after transplant was reportedly several hundred expanded graft clones.

The CDR3 extends over 14 amino acids. The germline V gene has CDR1 SGHAT and CDR2 FQNNGV. V was trimmed by 7 bases and J by 10 bases, leaving 21 bases between them. A library of TCRbeta sequences, prepared with unique molecular identifiers, was generated. TCRdb processed the PCR reads anew with MiXCR; each CDR3 protein has one entry. The sample holds about 590,000 distinct CDR3 sequences, 13% seen once. With regard to this clonotype: Its target is not known.

The chain joins TRBV11-2 to TRBJ2-3; D is unresolved. Sample: PBMCs, mostly from graft donor cells, taken 360 days after TCRalphabeta/CD19-depleted stem cell transplant. This TCR was recovered from a male patient between 5 and 17 years old who had a stem cell transplant for acute myeloid leukemia, so the T cells may come from the graft donor. In nucleotides, the CDR3 is TGTGCCAGCACCACCGTGGGGATTGTTAGGGCGCAGTATTTT. The encoded protein is CASTTVGIVRAQYF.